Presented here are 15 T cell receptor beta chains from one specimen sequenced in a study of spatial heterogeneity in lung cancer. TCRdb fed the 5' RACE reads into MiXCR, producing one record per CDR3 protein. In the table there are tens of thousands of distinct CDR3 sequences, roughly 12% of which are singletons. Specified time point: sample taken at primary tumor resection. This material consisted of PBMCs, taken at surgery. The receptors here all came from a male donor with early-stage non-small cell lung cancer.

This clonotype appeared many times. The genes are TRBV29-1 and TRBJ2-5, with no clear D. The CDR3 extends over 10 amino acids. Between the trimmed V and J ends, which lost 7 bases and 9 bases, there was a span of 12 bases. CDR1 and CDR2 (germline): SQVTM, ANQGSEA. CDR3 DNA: TGCAGCGGTGGAACCCAGGCCCAGTACTTC. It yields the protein CSGGTQAQYF.

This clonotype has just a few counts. CDR3 bases: TGTGCCAGCAGTCAATGGGACAGGGTGGAGACCCAGTACTTC. Translated: CASSQWDRVETQYF. The chain combines TRBV28 with TRBJ2-5; 9 bases map to TRBD1. CDR1 MDHEN and CDR2 SYDVKM come from the germline V gene. Losses at the gene ends were 5 bases for V and 5 bases for J; bases not matched to a gene: 6. The CDR3 is 14 amino acids.

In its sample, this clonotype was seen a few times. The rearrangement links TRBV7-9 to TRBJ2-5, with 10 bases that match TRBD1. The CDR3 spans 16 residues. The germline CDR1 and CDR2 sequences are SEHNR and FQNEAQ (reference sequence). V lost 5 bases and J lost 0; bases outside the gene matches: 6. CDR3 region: CASSDLGQGYQETQYF. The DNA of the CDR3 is TGTGCCAGCAGCGACTTGGGACAGGGGTACCAAGAGACCCAGTACTTC.

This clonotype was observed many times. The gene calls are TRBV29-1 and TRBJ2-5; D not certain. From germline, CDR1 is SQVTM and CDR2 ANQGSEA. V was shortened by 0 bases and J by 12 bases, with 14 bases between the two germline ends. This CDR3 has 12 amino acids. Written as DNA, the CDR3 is TGCAGCGTTGAAGAAGGGTCACCTTTTGAGTACTTC. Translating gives CSVEEGSPFEYF.

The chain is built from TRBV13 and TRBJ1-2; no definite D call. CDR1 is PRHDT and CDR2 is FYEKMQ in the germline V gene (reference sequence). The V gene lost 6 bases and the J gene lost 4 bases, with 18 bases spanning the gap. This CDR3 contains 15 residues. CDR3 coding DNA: TGTGCCAGCAGTTCCCTCCTGGCAGACTTCTATGGCTACACCTTC. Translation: CASSSLLADFYGYTF.

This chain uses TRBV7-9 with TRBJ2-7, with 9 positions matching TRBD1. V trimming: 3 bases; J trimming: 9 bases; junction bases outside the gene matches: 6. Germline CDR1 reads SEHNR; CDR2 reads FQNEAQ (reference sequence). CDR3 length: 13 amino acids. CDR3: CASSLGTGTRQYF. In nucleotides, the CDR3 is TGTGCCAGCAGCTTGGGGACAGGGACGCGGCAGTACTTC.

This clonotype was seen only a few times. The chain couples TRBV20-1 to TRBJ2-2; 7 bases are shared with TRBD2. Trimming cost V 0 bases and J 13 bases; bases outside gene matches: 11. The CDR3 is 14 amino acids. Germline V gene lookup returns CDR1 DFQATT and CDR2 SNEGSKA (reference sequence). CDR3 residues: CSARDPGGPSVLFF. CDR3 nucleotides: TGCAGTGCTAGAGATCCGGGAGGCCCCTCCGTGCTGTTTTTT.

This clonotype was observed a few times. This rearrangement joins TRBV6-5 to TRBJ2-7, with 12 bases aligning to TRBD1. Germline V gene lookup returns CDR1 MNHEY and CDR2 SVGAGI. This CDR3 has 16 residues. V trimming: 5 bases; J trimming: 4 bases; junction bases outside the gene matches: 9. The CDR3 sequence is CASSPPGQGAWYEQYF. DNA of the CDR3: TGTGCCAGCAGTCCCCCGGGACAGGGGGCATGGTACGAGCAGTACTTC.

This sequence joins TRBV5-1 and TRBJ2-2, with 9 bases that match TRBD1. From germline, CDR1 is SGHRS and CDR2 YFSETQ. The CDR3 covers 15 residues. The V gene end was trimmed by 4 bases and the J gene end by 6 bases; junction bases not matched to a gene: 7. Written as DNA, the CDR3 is TGCGCCAGCAGCAGGGGACAGGGAATGGCCGGGGAGCTGTTTTTT. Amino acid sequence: CASSRGQGMAGELFF. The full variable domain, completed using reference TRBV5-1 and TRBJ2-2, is KAGVTQTPRYLIKTRGQQVTLSCSPISGHRSVSWYQQTPGQGLQFLFEYFSETQRNKGNFPGRFSGRQFSNSRSEMNVSTLELGDSALYLCASSRGQGMAGELFFGEGSRLTVL.

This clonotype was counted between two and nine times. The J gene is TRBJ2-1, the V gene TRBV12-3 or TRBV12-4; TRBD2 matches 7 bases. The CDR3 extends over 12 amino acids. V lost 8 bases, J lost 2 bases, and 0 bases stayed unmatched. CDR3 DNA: TGTGCCAGCGGACTAGCCTACAATGAGCAGTTCTTC. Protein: CASGLAYNEQFF.

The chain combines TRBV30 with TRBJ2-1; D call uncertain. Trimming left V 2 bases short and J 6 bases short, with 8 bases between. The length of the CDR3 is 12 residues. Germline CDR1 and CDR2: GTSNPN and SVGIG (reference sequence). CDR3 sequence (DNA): TGTGCCTGGAGTTTACAGTCCAATGAGCAGTTCTTC. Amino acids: CAWSLQSNEQFF.

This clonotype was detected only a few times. The CDR3, as DNA: TGTGCCAGTAGTATACGCCAGGAGTCCTACGAGCAGTACTTC. Its translation: CASSIRQESYEQYF. The chain links TRBV19 to TRBJ2-7; no reliable D call. CDR3 length: 14 amino acids. Between the trimmed V and J ends, which lost 2 bases and 1 base, there was a span of 9 bases. Germline values: CDR1 LNHDA, CDR2 SQIVND (reference sequence).

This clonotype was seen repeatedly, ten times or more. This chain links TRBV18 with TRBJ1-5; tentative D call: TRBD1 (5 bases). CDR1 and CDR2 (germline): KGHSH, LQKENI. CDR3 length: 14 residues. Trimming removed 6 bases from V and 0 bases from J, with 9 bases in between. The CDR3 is CASSLDISNQPQHF. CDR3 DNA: TGTGCCAGCTCCCTGGACATTAGCAATCAGCCCCAGCATTTT.

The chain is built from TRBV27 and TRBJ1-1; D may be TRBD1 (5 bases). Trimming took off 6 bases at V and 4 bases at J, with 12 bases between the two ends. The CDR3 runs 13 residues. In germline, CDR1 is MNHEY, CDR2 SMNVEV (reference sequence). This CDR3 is CASSRRQTTEAFF. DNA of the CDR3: TGTGCCAGCAGCCGACGACAGACCACTGAAGCTTTCTTT.

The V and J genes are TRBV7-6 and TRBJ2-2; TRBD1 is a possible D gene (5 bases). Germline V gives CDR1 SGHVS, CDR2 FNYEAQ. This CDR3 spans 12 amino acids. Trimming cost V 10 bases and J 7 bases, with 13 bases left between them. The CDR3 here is CAITEGDGELFF. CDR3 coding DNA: TGTGCCATTACAGAAGGGGACGGGGAGCTGTTTTTT.